This T cell receptor (beta chain) was captured in a study of T cell responses to AZD1222 COVID-19 vaccine. Sequencing used immunoSEQ multiplex PCR; TCRdb keeps in-frame clones, though not all of them. Here the sample spans about 120,000 clones, around 93% being singletons. V was trimmed by 2 bases and J by 2 bases, leaving 13 bases between them. The germline V gene encodes CDR1 MNHEY and CDR2 SVGEGT. The CDR3 contains 15 residues. This chain connects TRBV6-2 or TRBV6-3 to TRBJ2-7; D might be TRBD2 (5 bases). The sample in question was peripheral blood, obtained on day 0 of AZD1222 vaccination. This clonotype originated in an adult in good health. DNA of the CDR3: TGTGCCAGCAGTTACCTTTGGACTGACACCTACGAGCAGTACTTC. It encodes CASSYLWTDTYEQYF.